These 21 T cell receptor beta chains came from one sample sequenced in a study of blood T cell repertoires in COVID-19. Generated by immunoSEQ multiplex PCR, the TCRdb table keeps only in-frame clones and is missing some. The sample shows roughly 400,000 clones, 80% to 90% of them seen only once. Sequencing used PBMCs or T cells enriched from blood (not recorded which). These receptors originate from a man under 40 who had recovered from COVID-19.

V is TRBV30 and J is TRBJ2-7, with 10 bases aligning to TRBD1. After removal of 7 bases from V and 2 bases from J, the junction contained 2 bases not matched to a gene. CDR3 length equals 12 residues. CDR1 is GTSNPN, CDR2 SVGIG, per germline (reference sequence). DNA of the CDR3: TGTGCCTCCGGGACAGGGGCCTACGAGCAGTACTTC. Amino acid sequence: CASGTGAYEQYF.

This chain links TRBV5-6 with TRBJ2-1; D gene uncertain. The CDR3 has 16 residues. V shed 1 base and J shed 0 bases, with 11 bases lying between them. The germline CDR1 and CDR2 sequences are SGHDT and YYEEEE. The CDR3 reads CASSLKEPSSYNEQFF. The CDR3 DNA reads as TGTGCCAGCAGCTTGAAAGAACCGAGCTCCTACAATGAGCAGTTCTTC.

The chain recombines TRBV5-1 with TRBJ2-3; D may be TRBD2 (6 bases). The CDR3 loop spans 15 amino acids. Deletions cut 2 bases from V and 1 base from J, with 11 bases between. In germline, CDR1 is SGHRS, CDR2 YFSETQ. CDR3 in amino acids: CASSFTGGGTDTQYF. In DNA form, the CDR3 reads TGCGCCAGCAGCTTCACCGGGGGAGGCACAGATACGCAGTATTTT.

The chain uses TRBV28 and TRBJ1-2, with D perhaps matching TRBD1 (6 bases). The CDR3 has 15 amino acids. Looked up from germline, CDR1 is MDHEN and CDR2 is SYDVKM. The V end lost 6 bases, the J end lost 6 bases, and 20 bases lay between the germline ends. CDR3 coding DNA: TGTGCCAGCAGCTCCCCCCCACAGGGTCGCGATGGCTACACCTTC. The encoded protein is CASSSPPQGRDGYTF.

This clone was observed once. The chain recombines TRBV28 with TRBJ1-2; perhaps TRBD1 as D (6 bases). This CDR3 has 15 residues. V lost 6 bases, J lost 7 bases, and 21 bases lay in between. The germline CDR1 and CDR2 sequences are MDHEN and SYDVKM. In nucleotides, the CDR3 is TGTGCCAGCAGCCCCCCGATTGGACAGCCTCGTGGCTACACCTTC. Protein sequence: CASSPPIGQPRGYTF.

The chain employs TRBV2 and TRBJ1-5, with D unclear. V lost 1 base to trimming and J lost 8 bases, with 12 bases between them. The CDR3 contains 14 residues. Germline V lookup: CDR1 SNHLY, CDR2 FYNNEI. This CDR3 reads CASSEGVSGEPQHF. Written as DNA, the CDR3 is TGTGCCAGCAGTGAAGGGGTCAGCGGGGAGCCCCAGCATTTT.

This chain uses TRBV6-1 with TRBJ2-7; D gene uncertain. Trimming took off 1 base at V and 5 bases at J, with 6 bases between the two ends. The CDR3 runs to 12 residues. Germline V gene data show CDR1 as MNHNS and CDR2 as SASEGT. CDR3 protein: CASSEDTNEQYF. The CDR3 DNA is TGTGCCAGCAGTGAAGACACAAACGAGCAGTACTTC.

This rearrangement joins TRBV27 to TRBJ2-7; TRBD1 aligns across 8 bases. The junction had 14 bases not matched to a gene; V was cut back by 6 bases and J by 4 bases. Germline values: CDR1 MNHEY, CDR2 SMNVEV (reference sequence). This CDR3 comprises 16 residues. CDR3 amino acids: CASSPWTGLGEYEQYF. Here the CDR3 DNA reads TGTGCCAGCAGCCCCTGGACAGGGCTAGGGGAATACGAGCAGTACTTC.

The table lists this clone with a count of one. This chain uses TRBV5-1 with TRBJ2-7, with TRBD2 identical over 8 bases. This CDR3 has 16 residues. Germline V CDR1 and CDR2: SGHRS, YFSETQ. Losses at the gene ends were 0 bases for V and 3 bases for J; bases not matched to a gene: 8. This CDR3 reads CASSLEVASGYYEQYF. The CDR3 bases are TGCGCCAGCAGCTTGGAAGTGGCTAGCGGGTACTACGAGCAGTACTTC.

The rearrangement links TRBV14 to TRBJ2-7; a weak D match, TRBD1 (6 bases). CDR1 is SGHDN and CDR2 is FVKESK in the germline V gene. The CDR3 extends over 16 amino acids. Trimming shortened V by 3 bases and J by 6 bases, and 21 bases separated the two germline ends. DNA of the CDR3: TGTGCCAGCAGCCAGGCTGGGGGCGGCCACCGTGGCGAGCAGTACTTC. The encoded protein is CASSQAGGGHRGEQYF.

This sequence joins TRBV2 and TRBJ1-3; 10 bases match TRBD1. V gave up 9 bases and J gave up 4 bases; unmatched junction bases: 3. The CDR3 extends over 13 amino acids. Germline CDR1 and CDR2: SNHLY and FYNNEI. Here the CDR3 DNA reads TGTGCCAGGACAGGGGGCCCCGGAAACACCATATATTTT. It specifies CARTGGPGNTIYF.

J is TRBJ1-6 and V is TRBV10-3, with 9 bases aligning to TRBD1. CDR3 size: 16 residues. Losses at the gene ends were 8 bases for V and 6 bases for J; bases not matched to a gene: 11. Germline V gives CDR1 ENHRY, CDR2 SYGVKD. The CDR3, as DNA: TGTGCCATCTCGAAGGGGGCGGACAGGGGTAATTCACCCCTCCACTTT. It encodes CAISKGADRGNSPLHF.

V usage is TRBV7-9 and J usage is TRBJ2-1; tentatively, D is TRBD2 (6 bases). The germline CDR1 and CDR2 sequences are SEHNR and FQNEAQ (reference sequence). CDR3 length: 15 amino acids. Trimming pared 4 bases from V and 4 bases from J, leaving 14 bases between. The CDR3 spells CASSSRDFTYNEQFF. The CDR3 nucleotides are TGTGCCAGCAGCTCCCGGGACTTCACTTACAATGAGCAGTTCTTC.

The chain uses TRBV7-9 and TRBJ1-2; the D is unclear. The CDR3 has 14 amino acids. The V end was cut by 5 bases, the J end by 5 bases, with 15 bases between. CDR1 and CDR2 from the germline V gene are SEHNR and FQNEAQ (reference sequence). The CDR3 is CASSDPGLPYGYTF. CDR3 coding DNA: TGTGCCAGCAGCGACCCGGGGTTACCTTATGGCTACACCTTC.

The chain has TRBV10-3 and TRBJ1-2; the D is unclear. V was pared by 0 bases and J by 4 bases, with 9 bases between. Germline CDR1 ENHRY, CDR2 SYGVKD. The CDR3 loop spans 14 amino acids. CDR3 DNA: TGTGCCATCAGTGAGTCGTTTAGAAGCTATGGCTACACCTTC. It codes for CAISESFRSYGYTF.

The chain has TRBV24-1 and TRBJ1-5, with 12 bases identical to TRBD1. J lost 2 bases, V lost 4 bases, and 8 bases had no gene match. Germline V gene sequence: CDR1 KGHDR, CDR2 SFDVKD. This CDR3 is 18 amino acids long. CDR3 DNA: TGTGCCACCAGTGACCGTGGGACAGGGGGCGAGGGCAATCAGCCCCAGCATTTT. Amino acid sequence: CATSDRGTGGEGNQPQHF.

This chain links TRBV7-2 with TRBJ2-1; D may be TRBD2 (6 bases). Germline V gene sequence: CDR1 SGHTA, CDR2 FQGNSA. This CDR3 has 16 residues. V was trimmed by 2 bases and J by 8 bases, leaving 19 bases between them. The CDR3: CASSLKAGGLLDEQFF. Written as DNA, the CDR3 is TGTGCCAGCAGCTTAAAGGCCGGGGGTCTTCTAGATGAGCAGTTCTTC.

The chain couples TRBV12-3 or TRBV12-4 to TRBJ2-7, with a weak D call TRBD1 (6 bases). CDR3 size: 13 residues. V was trimmed by 0 bases and J by 6 bases, leaving 9 bases between them. The CDR3 spells CASSLAGAGEQYF. CDR3 coding DNA: TGTGCCAGCAGTTTAGCGGGGGCGGGCGAGCAGTACTTC.

The rearrangement joins TRBV19 to TRBJ2-7; TRBD2 matches at 14 bases. The J segment lost 6 bases and the V segment lost 5 bases, leaving 15 bases of the junction unmatched. Germline loops: CDR1 LNHDA, CDR2 SQIVND (reference sequence). The CDR3 length is 18 residues. The CDR3 region has the DNA TGTGCCAGTAGTTTGGGACTAGCGGGAGTTAATACGGTGGGCGAGCAGTACTTC. Encoded protein: CASSLGLAGVNTVGEQYF. The entire variable domain, with the rest obtained from reference TRBV19 and TRBJ2-7, is as follows: DGGITQSPKYLFRKEGQNVTLSCEQNLNHDAMYWYRQDPGQGLRLIYYSQIVNDFQKGDIAEGYSVSREKKESFPLTVTSAQKNPTAFYLCASSLGLAGVNTVGEQYFGPGTRLTVT.

The CDR3 DNA is TGTGCCAGCAGCCCCTGGGGGGAGGGAGGCGGCATTCAGTACTTC. Translating it yields CASSPWGEGGGIQYF. The V call is TRBV7-9, the J call TRBJ2-4; the match to TRBD2 covers 7 bases. Germline CDR1 SEHNR, CDR2 FQNEAQ (reference sequence). CDR3 length equals 15 residues. After removal of 5 bases from V and 9 bases from J, the junction contained 13 bases not matched to a gene.

V usage is TRBV24-1 and J usage is TRBJ2-5; no clear D. The CDR3 contains 12 residues. Trimming removed 4 bases from V and 5 bases from J, with 7 bases in between. Looked up from germline, CDR1 is KGHDR and CDR2 is SFDVKD. The CDR3 loop reads CATSDQTETQYF. The DNA for the CDR3 is TGTGCCACCAGTGACCAGACTGAGACCCAGTACTTC.